These 14 T cell receptor beta chains share one sample of origin, sequenced in a study of OX40 agonist ivuxolimab in advanced cancers. Here immunoSEQ multiplex PCR was the method, and the copy in TCRdb shows in-frame clones only, minus some. The sample contains roughly 60,000 clones, 70% to 90% of which appear only once. The sequences come from CD4+ or CD8+ T cells sorted from blood, collected in a trial of the OX40 agonist ivuxolimab. The receptors derive from an adult with an advanced solid tumor such as melanoma, head and neck, liver or kidney cancer.

The CDR3 sequence: CAWSSRGLNQPQHF. The CDR3 DNA sequence: TGTGCCTGGAGTAGCCGTGGACTTAATCAGCCCCAGCATTTT. The chain has TRBV30 and TRBJ1-5; unclear D gene. This CDR3 is 14 amino acids long. Germline loops: CDR1 GTSNPN, CDR2 SVGIG (reference sequence). Trimming shortened V by 2 bases and J by 4 bases, and 12 bases separated the two germline ends.

The CDR3 is CASWDPRDEKLFF. The CDR3 DNA reads TGTGCCAGCTGGGACCCGAGGGATGAAAAACTGTTTTTT. The chain employs TRBV28 and TRBJ1-4; D is perhaps TRBD1 (5 bases). The germline V gene encodes CDR1 MDHEN and CDR2 SYDVKM. V shed 8 bases and J shed 6 bases, with 13 bases lying between them. The CDR3 is 13 residues long.

CDR3 region: CASSSQVGTDTQYF. For the CDR3, the DNA is TGTGCCAGTAGTTCTCAGGTCGGGACAGATACGCAGTATTTT. V gene TRBV19 combines with J gene TRBJ2-3; D is unclear. This CDR3 comprises 14 residues. The germline gives CDR1 LNHDA, CDR2 SQIVND (reference sequence). Trimming removed 5 bases at V and 3 bases at J, with 12 bases between.

V and J are TRBV28 and TRBJ2-1; 7 bases fit TRBD2. J was trimmed by 3 bases and V by 2 bases; bases with no gene match: 4. From germline, CDR1 is MDHEN and CDR2 SYDVKM. The CDR3 runs 15 residues. The CDR3 loop is CASSLDGGSYNEQFF. The CDR3 region has the DNA TGTGCCAGCAGTTTAGATGGCGGGAGCTACAATGAGCAGTTCTTC.

This chain uses TRBV7-2 with TRBJ1-5, with 8 bases matching TRBD1. CDR1 is SGHTA and CDR2 is FQGNSA in the germline V gene. The CDR3 consists of 15 residues. V dropped 5 bases and J dropped 8; count of bases not matched to a gene: 11. The chain's CDR3 is CASSRVPTGGKPQHF. The DNA for the CDR3 is TGTGCCAGCAGCAGAGTGCCTACAGGGGGTAAGCCCCAGCATTTT.

V and J are TRBV4-1 and TRBJ2-6; no reliable D call. The V end was cut by 4 bases, the J end by 0 bases, with 10 bases between. Germline CDR1 and CDR2: MGHRA and YSYEKL. The CDR3 extends over 16 amino acids. In DNA form, the CDR3 reads TGCGCCAGCAGCCCTGTTCCAGTCTCTGGGGCCAACGTCCTGACTTTC. Translation gives CASSPVPVSGANVLTF.

The rearrangement uses TRBV7-8 and TRBJ2-5; D is possibly TRBD2 (7 bases). With 5 bases removed from V and 1 base from J, the gap between germline ends came to 14 bases. This CDR3 has 15 amino acids. From germline, CDR1 is SGHVS and CDR2 FQNEAQ. CDR3: CASSGGGLIQETQYF. CDR3 in DNA: TGTGCCAGCAGCGGGGGGGGGCTGATCCAAGAGACCCAGTACTTC.

The genes are TRBV10-3 and TRBJ2-3; D gene ambiguous. Germline CDR1 reads ENHRY; CDR2 reads SYGVKD. Trimming removed 3 bases from V and 11 bases from J, with 12 bases in between. CDR3 length: 12 residues. As DNA, the CDR3 is TGTGCCATCAGTGAAACGGACCTGGTGCAGTATTTT. It codes for CAISETDLVQYF.

V and J are TRBV5-1 and TRBJ1-1; no firm D call. CDR3 length: 13 residues. Trimming took 1 base from V and 2 from J, leaving 6 bases between them. The germline CDR1 and CDR2 sequences are SGHRS and YFSETQ. The CDR3 is CASSLIPNTEAFF. The CDR3 DNA follows: TGCGCCAGCAGCTTGATCCCCAACACTGAAGCTTTCTTT.

In DNA form, the CDR3 reads TGTGCCAGCAGCCCCGGACTAGTGGAATCTGGGGAGCTGTTTTTT. Protein: CASSPGLVESGELFF. The chain combines TRBV11-2 with TRBJ2-2; 7 bases map to TRBD2. This CDR3 region has 15 residues. The V gene's germline CDR1 is SGHAT and CDR2 FQNNGV. V dropped 5 bases and J dropped 8; count of bases not matched to a gene: 11.

The chain carries TRBV10-3 and TRBJ2-1, with D perhaps matching TRBD1 or TRBD2 (5 bases each). The germline V and J ends were trimmed by 5 bases and 7 bases, with 15 bases remaining between them. Germline V lookup: CDR1 ENHRY, CDR2 SYGVKD. CDR3 length: 14 amino acids. CDR3 sequence: CAISRGGLINEQFF. The CDR3 nucleotides read TGTGCCATCAGTCGGGGCGGCCTCATAAATGAGCAGTTCTTC.

This chain connects TRBV28 to TRBJ1-2; a possible D gene is TRBD1 (6 bases). V was trimmed by 8 bases and J by 5 bases, leaving 15 bases between them. CDR1 MDHEN and CDR2 SYDVKM come from the germline V gene. The CDR3 contains 13 residues. CDR3 amino acids: CASASDRLYGYTF. The CDR3 nucleotides are TGTGCCAGCGCCTCGGACAGACTTTATGGCTACACCTTC.

J is TRBJ2-7 and V is TRBV5-4; the D gene is possibly TRBD1 (6 bases). This CDR3 has 12 residues. The germline V gene has CDR1 SGHNT and CDR2 YYREEE (reference sequence). Trimming removed 2 bases at V and 3 bases at J, with 6 bases between. CDR3 residues: CASSLQGYEQYF. CDR3 sequence (DNA): TGTGCCAGCAGCTTACAGGGCTACGAGCAGTACTTC.

This clone occurred once. V and J are TRBV6-5 and TRBJ2-5; 8 bases line up with TRBD1. The V gene end was trimmed by 7 bases and the J gene end by 4 bases; junction bases not matched to a gene: 8. Germline V gives CDR1 MNHEY, CDR2 SVGAGI. There are 14 residues in the CDR3. In nucleotides, the CDR3 is TGTGCCAGCATAAACAGGGGGGTTGGAGAGACCCAGTACTTC. Its translation is CASINRGVGETQYF.